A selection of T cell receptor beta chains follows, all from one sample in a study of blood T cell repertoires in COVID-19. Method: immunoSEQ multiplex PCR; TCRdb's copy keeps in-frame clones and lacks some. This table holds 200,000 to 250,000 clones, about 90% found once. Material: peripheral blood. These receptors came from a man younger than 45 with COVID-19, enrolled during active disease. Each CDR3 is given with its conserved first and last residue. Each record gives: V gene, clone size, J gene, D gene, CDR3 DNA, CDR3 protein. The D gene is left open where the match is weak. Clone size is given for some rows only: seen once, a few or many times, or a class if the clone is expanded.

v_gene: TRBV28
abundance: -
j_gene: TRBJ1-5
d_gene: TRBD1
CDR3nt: TGTGCCAGCATTAGTTTAATCGGCAGGGGGCATCAGCCCCAGCATTTT
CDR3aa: CASISLIGRGHQPQHF

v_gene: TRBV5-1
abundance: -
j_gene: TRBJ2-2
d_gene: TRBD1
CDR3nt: TGCGCCAGCAGCTTGGCCGGGACAGGGCCCACCGGGGAGCTGTTTTTT
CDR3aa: CASSLAGTGPTGELFF

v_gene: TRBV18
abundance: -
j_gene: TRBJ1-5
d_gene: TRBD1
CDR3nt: TGTGCCAGCGCGACAGGGAACGATCAGCCCCAGCATTTT
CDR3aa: CASATGNDQPQHF

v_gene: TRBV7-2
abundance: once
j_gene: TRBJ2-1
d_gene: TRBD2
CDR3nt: TGTGCCAGCAGCTTAATAGCGGGGGGGCACAATGAGCAGTTCTTC
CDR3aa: CASSLIAGGHNEQFF

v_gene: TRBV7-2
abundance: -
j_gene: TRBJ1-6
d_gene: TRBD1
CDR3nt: TGTGCCAGCAGCGCCGGACCGGGACAGGGGACGTCACCCCTCCACTTT
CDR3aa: CASSAGPGQGTSPLHF

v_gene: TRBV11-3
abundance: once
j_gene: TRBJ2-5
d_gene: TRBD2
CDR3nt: TGTGCCAGCAGCTTAACTAGCGGGCAAGAGACCCAGTACTTC
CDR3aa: CASSLTSGQETQYF

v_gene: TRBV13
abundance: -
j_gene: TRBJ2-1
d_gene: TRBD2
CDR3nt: TGTGCCAGCAGCTTGGTAGCGGGCCGCAACTACAATGAGCAGTTCTTC
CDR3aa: CASSLVAGRNYNEQFF

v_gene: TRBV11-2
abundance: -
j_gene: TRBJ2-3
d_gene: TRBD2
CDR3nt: TGTGCCAGCAGCCCCCGCCTAGCGGGGGGGCCCGCAGATACGCAGTATTTT
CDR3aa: CASSPRLAGGPADTQYF

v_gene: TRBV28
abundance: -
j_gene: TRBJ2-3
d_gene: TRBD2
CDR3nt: TGTGCCAGCAGTCGGGGACTAGGGAGCACAGATACGCAGTATTTT
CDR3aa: CASSRGLGSTDTQYF

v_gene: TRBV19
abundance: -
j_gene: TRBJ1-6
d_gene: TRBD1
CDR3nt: TGTGCCAGTAGCCTTCGGGACAGGAATTCACCCCTCCACTTT
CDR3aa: CASSLRDRNSPLHF

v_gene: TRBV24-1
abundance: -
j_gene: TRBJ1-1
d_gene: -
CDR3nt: TGTGCCACCAGTGATGCGGGGGGAGGGGATCTCACTGAAGCTTTCTTT
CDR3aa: CATSDAGGGDLTEAFF

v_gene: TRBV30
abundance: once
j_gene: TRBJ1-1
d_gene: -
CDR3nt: TGTGCCTGGAGTGTACTGCACACTGAAGCTTTCTTT
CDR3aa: CAWSVLHTEAFF

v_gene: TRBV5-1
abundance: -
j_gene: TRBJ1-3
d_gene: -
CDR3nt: TGCGCCAGCAGCTTGGGTGTACAGGGTTCTGGAAACACCATATATTTT
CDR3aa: CASSLGVQGSGNTIYF

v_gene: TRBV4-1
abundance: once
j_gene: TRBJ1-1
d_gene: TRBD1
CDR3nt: TGCGCCAGCAGCCAAGATTTTCCCCGACAGGGAAGTAACACTGAAGCTTTCTTT
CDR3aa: CASSQDFPRQGSNTEAFF

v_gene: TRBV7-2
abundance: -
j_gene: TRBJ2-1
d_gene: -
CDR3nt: TGTGCCAGCAGCTCGTATATGCAGGGGAATGAGCAGTTCTTC
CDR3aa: CASSSYMQGNEQFF

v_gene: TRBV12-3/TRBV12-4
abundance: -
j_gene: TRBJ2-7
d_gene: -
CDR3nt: TGTGCCAGCAGTTTAGGTGCAGGCTACGAGCAGTACTTC
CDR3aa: CASSLGAGYEQYF

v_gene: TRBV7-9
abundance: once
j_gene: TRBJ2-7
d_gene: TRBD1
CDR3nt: TGTGCCAGCAGCTTAGGTCAGGGGGCGCAGGACGAGCAGTACTTC
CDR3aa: CASSLGQGAQDEQYF

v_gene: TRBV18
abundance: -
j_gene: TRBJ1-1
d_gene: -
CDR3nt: TGTGCCAGCTCAAATTTTCATCAGGGCACTGAAGCTTTCTTT
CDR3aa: CASSNFHQGTEAFF

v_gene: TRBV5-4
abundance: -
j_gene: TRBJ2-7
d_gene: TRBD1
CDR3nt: TGTGCCAGCAGCTCACAGGGTGCCAGGGGGTACGAGCAGTACTTC
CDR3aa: CASSSQGARGYEQYF

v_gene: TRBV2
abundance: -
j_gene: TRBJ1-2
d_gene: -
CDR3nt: TGTGCCAGCAGTTTAGGCAGAGACAGCCCCTATGGCTACACCTTC
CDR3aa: CASSLGRDSPYGYTF

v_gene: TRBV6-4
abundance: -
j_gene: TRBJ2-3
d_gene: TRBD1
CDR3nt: TGTGCCAGCAGTGACTCCGGGGGGACAGGGGACTCTAACCTCACAGATACGCAGTATTTT
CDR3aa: CASSDSGGTGDSNLTDTQYF

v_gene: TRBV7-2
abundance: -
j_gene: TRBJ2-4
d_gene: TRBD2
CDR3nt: TGTGCCAGCAGCCATGGGGAGGGTAGGAGGAACATTCAGTACTTC
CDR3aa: CASSHGEGRRNIQYF

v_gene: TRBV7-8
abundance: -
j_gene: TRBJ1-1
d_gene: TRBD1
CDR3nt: TGTGCCAGCAGCTTGTCCGGGACAGGGGCTGTGACTGAAGCTTTCTTT
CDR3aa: CASSLSGTGAVTEAFF

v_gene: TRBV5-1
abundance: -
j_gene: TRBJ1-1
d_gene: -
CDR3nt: TGCGCCAGCAGCCTGGCGGGGGGAAGCACTGAAGCTTTCTTT
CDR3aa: CASSLAGGSTEAFF

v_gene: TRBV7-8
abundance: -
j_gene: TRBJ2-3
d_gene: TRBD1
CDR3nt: TGTGCCAGCAGCCCTCAGGGGGTAACGCAGTATTTT
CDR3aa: CASSPQGVTQYF

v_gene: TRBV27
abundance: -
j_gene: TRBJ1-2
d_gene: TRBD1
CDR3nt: TGTGCCAGCAGTTATCGGGACAGGGACGGCTACACCTTC
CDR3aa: CASSYRDRDGYTF

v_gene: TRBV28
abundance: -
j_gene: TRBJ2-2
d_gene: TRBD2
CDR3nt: TGTGCCAGCAGGCCCTGGAGCGGGAGGGAATTGAAGAACACCGGGGAGCTGTTTTTT
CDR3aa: CASRPWSGRELKNTGELFF

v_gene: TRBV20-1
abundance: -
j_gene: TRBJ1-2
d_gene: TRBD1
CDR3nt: TGCAGTGCTAGTACAGGGGGCGGCCTTTATGGCTACACCTTC
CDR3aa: CSASTGGGLYGYTF

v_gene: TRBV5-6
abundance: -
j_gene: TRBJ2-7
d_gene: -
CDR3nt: TGTGCCAGCAGAGCAATGGGACTCTCCTACGAGCAGTACTTC
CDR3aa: CASRAMGLSYEQYF

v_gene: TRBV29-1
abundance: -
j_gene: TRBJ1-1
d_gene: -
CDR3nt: TGCAGCGTCCGGGGTTACGGGAACACTGAAGCTTTCTTT
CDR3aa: CSVRGYGNTEAFF

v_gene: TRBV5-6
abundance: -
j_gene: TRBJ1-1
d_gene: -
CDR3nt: TGTGCCAGCAGCTTCCTGGGGCCGAACACTGAAGCTTTCTTT
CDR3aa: CASSFLGPNTEAFF

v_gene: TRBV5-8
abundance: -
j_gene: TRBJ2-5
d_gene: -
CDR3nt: TGTGCCAGCACCCTGGGGGAGGCGTACCAAGAGACCCAGTACTTC
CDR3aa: CASTLGEAYQETQYF

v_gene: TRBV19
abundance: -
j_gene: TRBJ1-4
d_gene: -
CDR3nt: TGTGCCAGTAGTATAGGAGGGCCTAATGAAAAACTGTTTTTT
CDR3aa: CASSIGGPNEKLFF

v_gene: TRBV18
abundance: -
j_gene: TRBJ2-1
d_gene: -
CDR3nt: TGTGCCAGCTCACCCCCGGGAAGGGACAATAATGGGAATGAGCAGTTCTTC
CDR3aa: CASSPPGRDNNGNEQFF

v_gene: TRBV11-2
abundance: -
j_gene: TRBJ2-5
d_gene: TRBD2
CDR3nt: TGTGCCAGCAGCTTAGTCGGGAGGGCCTTCGGGGAGACCCAGTACTTC
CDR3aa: CASSLVGRAFGETQYF

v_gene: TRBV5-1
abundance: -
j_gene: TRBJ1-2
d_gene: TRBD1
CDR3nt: TGCGCCAGCAGCTTGTCCGGACAGGGCAATTTTGGCTACACCTTC
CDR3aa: CASSLSGQGNFGYTF

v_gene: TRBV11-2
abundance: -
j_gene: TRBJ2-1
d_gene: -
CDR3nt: TGTGCCAGCAGCACTGTCGGGGCGGGGTCCTACAATGAGCAGTTCTTC
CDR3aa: CASSTVGAGSYNEQFF